These T cell receptor beta chains were read from a single sample in a study of CD8 T cells in Susac syndrome. TCRdb re-called the immunoSEQ multiplex PCR reads through MiXCR, storing one row per CDR3 protein. The sample holds 200,000 to 250,000 distinct CDR3 sequences, 92% seen once. Sequenced material: CD8+ T cells from PBMCs. Source of these receptors: a human donor with multiple sclerosis. Each CDR3 is given without its conserved first and last residue.

V: TRBV24-1
CDR3: ATSEATGEAF

V: TRBV20-1
CDR3: SARELRGWDEQF

V: TRBV5-6
CDR3: ASSVGRETQY

V: TRBV4-1
CDR3: ASSHPGGGSLNEQF

V: TRBV5-1
CDR3: ASSLAGQTYEQY

V: TRBV7-2
CDR3: ASSLKGTPVYEQY

V: TRBV27
CDR3: ASRPAGVSGGYT

V: TRBV12-3/TRBV12-4
CDR3: ASSPGHRQETQY

V: TRBV7-3
CDR3: ASSTQQLGGYNEQF

V: TRBV7-6
CDR3: ASSFPRPGELF

V: TRBV11-2
CDR3: ASSSYRGRLSYEQY

V: TRBV6-2/TRBV6-3
CDR3: ASSYSKVRGQYEQY

V: TRBV5-6
CDR3: ASSPRPNTEAF

V: TRBV11-2
CDR3: ASFRGDSVNNQPQH

V: TRBV7-8
CDR3: ASSSGSYRPGELF

V: TRBV14
CDR3: ASSPYRGGDTIY

V: TRBV3-1
CDR3: ASSREESSSYEQY

V: TRBV19
CDR3: ASSILPLVSRDRGYYEQY

V: TRBV7-9
CDR3: ASSVRYEQY

V: TRBV6-5
CDR3: ASSYSGDRGTYEQY

V: TRBV4-1
CDR3: ASSQVGGKLF

V: TRBV6-5
CDR3: ASSYLGEAEAF

V: TRBV4-3
CDR3: ASSQDLDTEAF

V: TRBV24-1
CDR3: ATSVGGGVGYNEQF

V: TRBV7-9
CDR3: ASSIINEQF

V: TRBV9
CDR3: ASSVDGGGQPQH

V: TRBV20-1
CDR3: SARPLDRSGNTIY

V: TRBV6-5
CDR3: ASSHPGDEQY

V: TRBV30
CDR3: AWSVKSGSVYNEQF

V: TRBV29-1
CDR3: SGIAGVAI

V: TRBV7-2
CDR3: ASTNIRGAKNIQY

V: TRBV7-9
CDR3: ASSSLSGGSSYEQY

V: TRBV6-2/TRBV6-3
CDR3: ASSGGLAGTYEQY

V: TRBV20-1
CDR3: SAREGLELNEQY

V: TRBV6-4
CDR3: ASSEVGGAANEQF

V: TRBV6-1
CDR3: ASIGTPSLRETQY

V: TRBV19
CDR3: ATAQGLNTGELF

V: TRBV12-5
CDR3: ASGLVRGLAGYNEQF

V: TRBV7-9
CDR3: ASSPGTGTHEQY

V: TRBV5-6
CDR3: ASSLVSYEQY

V: TRBV5-1
CDR3: ASSLGAPYPLARAPSVHYGYT

V: TRBV12-3/TRBV12-4
CDR3: ASSPAGVTTGELF

V: TRBV4-3
CDR3: ASSQDTGGPGEQY

V: TRBV29-1
CDR3: SVKGGNTEAF

V: TRBV7-9
CDR3: ASQDHNEQF

V: TRBV24-1
CDR3: ATSDKSGTGDNEQF

V: TRBV7-8
CDR3: ASSLGRLASELF

V: TRBV6-5
CDR3: ASSYSARSNQPQH

V: TRBV4-3
CDR3: ASSQGSSQGYGYT

V: TRBV20-1
CDR3: SARAEGGRTEAF

V: TRBV12-3/TRBV12-4
CDR3: ASSRGSESNQPQH

V: TRBV12-3/TRBV12-4
CDR3: ASSSPDRPSGQY

V: TRBV6-5
CDR3: ASAQYRDRYEQY